The 8 T cell receptor beta chains below come from one sample, sequenced in a study of T cell repertoires in cytomegalovirus infection. TCRdb re-derived calls from the reads in MiXCR, one entry per CDR3 protein. The sample shows about 600,000 distinct CDR3 sequences, roughly 26% of them seen only once. The source material was CD8+ T cells from PBMCs. The receptors come from a human donor in good health (CMV status not recorded). Some clones in this sample may be carry-over from other donors' samples.

This chain joins TRBV27 and TRBJ2-3; no definite D call. Looked up from germline, CDR1 is MNHEY and CDR2 is SMNVEV (reference sequence). The V end was cut by 3 bases, the J end by 2 bases, with 9 bases between. The CDR3 extends over 14 amino acids. The CDR3 sequence: CASSLNIHTDTQYF. For the CDR3, the DNA is TGTGCCAGCAGTTTGAACATCCACACAGATACGCAGTATTTT.

Ten or more counts support this clonotype. The chain joins TRBV12-3 or TRBV12-4 to TRBJ2-5; D is undetermined. This CDR3 has 12 amino acids. Trimming took 7 bases from V and 4 from J, leaving 10 bases between them. The CDR3 loop reads CASTSPGETQYF. The CDR3 DNA reads as TGTGCCAGCACCTCCCCCGGAGAGACCCAGTACTTC.

Concerning this clonotype: A much larger clone lies one base from this, so it may be a read error. This rearrangement joins TRBV12-3 or TRBV12-4 to TRBJ1-1; possibly TRBD1 for D (5 bases). There are 16 residues in the CDR3. Trimming took 5 bases from V and 3 from J, leaving 19 bases between them. This CDR3 reads CASSPRQKGKYTEAFF. The DNA for the CDR3 is TGTGCCAGCAGTCCTCGACAGAAAGGGAAGTACACTGAAGCTTTCTTT.

This clonotype was recorded a few times. V gene TRBV9 combines with J gene TRBJ2-1, with 8 bases aligning to TRBD2. Germline V CDR1 and CDR2: SGDLS, YYNGEE. V lost 3 bases and J lost 4; bases outside the gene matches: 9. This CDR3 region has 16 residues. CDR3 sequence (DNA): TGTGCCAGCAGCGCCACCGGGACTAGAGTTTACAATGAGCAGTTCTTC. Protein product: CASSATGTRVYNEQFF.

V gene TRBV7-9 combines with J gene TRBJ2-5; D is unclear. The CDR3 loop spans 13 amino acids. Germline V gene sequence: CDR1 SEHNR, CDR2 FQNEAQ (reference sequence). Trimming cost V 4 bases and J 5 bases, with 11 bases left between them. CDR3 loop: CASSSVESETQYF. The CDR3 nucleotides read TGTGCCAGCAGCTCAGTGGAATCGGAGACCCAGTACTTC.

The chain carries TRBV7-9 and TRBJ1-1; D not resolved. CDR1 is SEHNR, CDR2 FQNEAQ, per germline (reference sequence). V was cut by 5 bases and J by 10 bases, with 17 bases left in between. CDR3 length equals 13 residues. CDR3 sequence: CASSIRYGRVAFF. The CDR3 DNA sequence: TGTGCCAGCAGCATTAGGTACGGGCGCGTAGCTTTCTTT.

The chain carries TRBV6-6 and TRBJ1-1; 7 bases align to TRBD1. Looked up from germline, CDR1 is MNHNY and CDR2 is SVGAGI (reference sequence). V was pared by 2 bases and J by 0 bases, with 6 bases of the junction left unmatched. CDR3 length equals 16 residues. The CDR3: CASSYRRGIMNTEAFF. CDR3 DNA: TGTGCCAGCAGTTACCGCAGGGGGATAATGAACACTGAAGCTTTCTTT.

At least ten counts were recorded for this clonotype. The chain uses TRBV12-3 or TRBV12-4 and TRBJ2-2; 9 bases agree with TRBD1. Trimming cost V 6 bases and J 3 bases; bases outside gene matches: 5. CDR3 length equals 15 residues. The chain's CDR3 is CASRDRDRDTGELFF. CDR3 DNA: TGTGCCAGCAGAGACCGGGACAGGGACACCGGGGAGCTGTTTTTT.